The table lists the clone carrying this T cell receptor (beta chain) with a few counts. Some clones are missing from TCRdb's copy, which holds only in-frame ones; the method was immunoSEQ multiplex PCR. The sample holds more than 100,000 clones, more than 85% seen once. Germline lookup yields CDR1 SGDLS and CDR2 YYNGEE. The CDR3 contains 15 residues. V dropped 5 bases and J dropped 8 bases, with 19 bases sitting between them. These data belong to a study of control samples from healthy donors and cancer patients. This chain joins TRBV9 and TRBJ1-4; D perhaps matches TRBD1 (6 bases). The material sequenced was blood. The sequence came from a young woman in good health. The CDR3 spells CASSSLTGLGEKLFF. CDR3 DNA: TGTGCCAGCAGTTCCCTGACAGGCCTAGGAGAAAAACTGTTTTTT.